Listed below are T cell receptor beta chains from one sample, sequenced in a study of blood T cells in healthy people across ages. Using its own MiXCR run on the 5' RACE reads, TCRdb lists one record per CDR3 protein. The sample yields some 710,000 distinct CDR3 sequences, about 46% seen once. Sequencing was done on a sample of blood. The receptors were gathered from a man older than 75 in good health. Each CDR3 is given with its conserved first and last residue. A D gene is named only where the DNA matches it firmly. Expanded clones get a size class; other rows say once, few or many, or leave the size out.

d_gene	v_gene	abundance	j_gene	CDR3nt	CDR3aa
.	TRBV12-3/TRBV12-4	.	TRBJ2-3	TGTGCCAGCAGCGTTCCTCTGGCGGGGAAGGATACGCAGTATTTT	CASSVPLAGKDTQYF
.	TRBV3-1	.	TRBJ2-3	TGTGCCAGCAGCCACGAACAGGGGGGGCAGGGAGATACGCAGTATTTT	CASSHEQGGQGDTQYF
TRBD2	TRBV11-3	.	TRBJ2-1	TGTGCCAGCAGCTACAAGCTCGGGACTAGCGGAACAACTGAGCAGTTCTTC	CASSYKLGTSGTTEQFF
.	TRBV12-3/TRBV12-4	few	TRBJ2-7	TGTGCCAGCAGCCCGGGACAACCCTCAAGCTCCTACGAGCAGTACTTC	CASSPGQPSSSYEQYF
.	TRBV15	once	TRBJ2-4	TGTGCCACCAGCAGAGATCCCGCAGTATTCGACATTCAGTACTTC	CATSRDPAVFDIQYF
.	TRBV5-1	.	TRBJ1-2	TGCGCCAGCAGCTTGGACATGAACGGCTATGGCTACACCTTC	CASSLDMNGYGYTF
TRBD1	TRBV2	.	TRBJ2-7	TGTGCCAGCAGCGCCCGGGACAGCGGAACCTACGAGCAGTACTTC	CASSARDSGTYEQYF
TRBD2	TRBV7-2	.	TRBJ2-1	TGTGCCAGCAGCCCCGCGGGACTAGCGGTTAACAATGAGCAGTTCTTC	CASSPAGLAVNNEQFF
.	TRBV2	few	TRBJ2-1	TGTGCCAGCAGTCAAAGAGAGCAGTTCTTC	CASSQREQFF
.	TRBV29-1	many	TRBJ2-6	TGCAGCGTCCCAGGGGTCTCTGGGGCCAACGTCCTGACTTTC	CSVPGVSGANVLTF
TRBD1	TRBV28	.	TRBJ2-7	TGTGCCAGCAGGAGTTCCGGGACAGGGGCCCACGAGCAGTACTTC	CASRSSGTGAHEQYF
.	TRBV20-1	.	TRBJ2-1	TGCAGTGCTATTAGGGGGGCCGGTCTAGCGGTCTACAATGAGCAGTTCTTC	CSAIRGAGLAVYNEQFF
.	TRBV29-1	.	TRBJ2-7	TGCAGCATTGCCGGGACCGCCAAGGCCGAGCAGTACTTC	CSIAGTAKAEQYF
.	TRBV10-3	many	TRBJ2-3	TGTGCCATCAAAGGACAGAAGGAGGCAGATACGCAGTATTTT	CAIKGQKEADTQYF
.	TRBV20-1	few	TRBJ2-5	TGCAGTGCTAGAGAGGAGGGTCTGGGAAAGACCCAGTACTTC	CSAREEGLGKTQYF
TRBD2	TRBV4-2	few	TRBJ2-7	TGTGCCAGCAGCCGCGACGGGACTAGCGTTACCTCCGAGCAGTACTTC	CASSRDGTSVTSEQYF
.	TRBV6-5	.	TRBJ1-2	TGTGTCAGCAGTTACTCGATGGGTAGGGACGGCTACACCTTC	CVSSYSMGRDGYTF
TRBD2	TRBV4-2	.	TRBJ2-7	TGTGCCAGCAGCCAAGCCGGGGAGGGGTTGGGCGAGCAGTACTTC	CASSQAGEGLGEQYF
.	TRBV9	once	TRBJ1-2	TGTGCCAGCACCCGTGGGGAGAACTATGGCTACACCTTC	CASTRGENYGYTF
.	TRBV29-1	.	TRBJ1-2	TGCAGCGTTGGGGGGGCAAGGGATTTGAACACCTTC	CSVGGARDLNTF
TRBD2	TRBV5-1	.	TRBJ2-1	TGCGCCAGCAGCTCTACTAGCGGGGACTACAATGCGCAGTTCTTC	CASSSTSGDYNAQFF
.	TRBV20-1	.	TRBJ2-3	TGCAGTGCTAAGATAACGGAAGTCACAGATACGCAGTATTTT	CSAKITEVTDTQYF
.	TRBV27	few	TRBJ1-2	TGTGCCAGCAGACCCACGGGGGCTAACTATGGCTACACCTTC	CASRPTGANYGYTF
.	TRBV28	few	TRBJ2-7	TGTGCCAGCAGCGGCAACGACAGGGGAGGGGACGAGCAGTACTTC	CASSGNDRGGDEQYF
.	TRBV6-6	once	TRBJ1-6	TGTGCCAGCAGTTACTCGATAGGGCTCTCACCCCTCCACTTT	CASSYSIGLSPLHF
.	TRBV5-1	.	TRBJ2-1	TGCGCCAGCAGCTTGGAGGGACCCTACTACAATGAGCAGTTCTTC	CASSLEGPYYNEQFF
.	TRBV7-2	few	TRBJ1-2	TGTGCCAGCAGCTCGGGATACTATGGCTACACCTTC	CASSSGYYGYTF
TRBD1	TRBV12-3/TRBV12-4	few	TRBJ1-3	TGTGCCAGCAGCCAAGACAGGGGAAAAAACACCATATATTTT	CASSQDRGKNTIYF
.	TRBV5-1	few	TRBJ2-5	TGCGCCAGCAGGCTCCAAGTACCGGGAGAGACCCAGTACTTC	CASRLQVPGETQYF
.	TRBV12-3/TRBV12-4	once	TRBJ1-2	TGTGCCAGCAGTGACGGGACATGGCCGTTATATGGCTACACCTTC	CASSDGTWPLYGYTF
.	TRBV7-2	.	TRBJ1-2	TGTGCCAGCAGCTTAGTAGTAGGGGGGGCCAGTAACTATGGCTACACCTTC	CASSLVVGGASNYGYTF
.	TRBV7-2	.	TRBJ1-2	TGTGCCAGCAGTTGGGGAACAGACTATGGCCACACCTTC	CASSWGTDYGHTF
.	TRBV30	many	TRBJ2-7	TGTGCCTGGAGGCCATCGGGACCCTCCGAGCAGTACTTC	CAWRPSGPSEQYF
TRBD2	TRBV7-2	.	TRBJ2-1	TGTGCCAGCAGCTCCGGGACTAGCCTTAGAGAGCAGTTCTTC	CASSSGTSLREQFF
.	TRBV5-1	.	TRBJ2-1	TGCGCCAGCAGCGTCCGAGGTGAGCAGTTCTTC	CASSVRGEQFF
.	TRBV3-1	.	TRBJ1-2	TGTGCCAGCAGCCAAGTAAGGGATTTTCACTATGGCTACACCTTC	CASSQVRDFHYGYTF
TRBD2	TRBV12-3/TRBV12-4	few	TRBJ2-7	TGTGCCAGCGGACTAGCGGGACAATACGAGCAGTACTTC	CASGLAGQYEQYF